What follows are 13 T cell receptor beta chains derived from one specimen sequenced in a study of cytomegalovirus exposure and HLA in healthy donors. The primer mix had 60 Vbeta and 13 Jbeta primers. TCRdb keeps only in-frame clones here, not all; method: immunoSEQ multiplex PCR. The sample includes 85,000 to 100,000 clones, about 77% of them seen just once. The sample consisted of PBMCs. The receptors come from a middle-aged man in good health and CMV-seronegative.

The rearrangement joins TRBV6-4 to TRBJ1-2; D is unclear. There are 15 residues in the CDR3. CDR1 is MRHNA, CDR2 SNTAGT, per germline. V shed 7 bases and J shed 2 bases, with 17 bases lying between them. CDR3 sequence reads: CASKVVADTNYGYTF. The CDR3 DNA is TGTGCCAGCAAAGTGGTGGCAGACACCAACTATGGCTACACCTTC.

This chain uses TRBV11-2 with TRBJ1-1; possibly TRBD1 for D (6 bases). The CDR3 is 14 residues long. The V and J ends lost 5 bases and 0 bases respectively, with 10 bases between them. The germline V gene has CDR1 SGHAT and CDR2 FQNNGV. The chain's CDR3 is CASSRGGMNTEAFF. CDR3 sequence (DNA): TGTGCCAGCAGCCGAGGGGGTATGAACACTGAAGCTTTCTTT.

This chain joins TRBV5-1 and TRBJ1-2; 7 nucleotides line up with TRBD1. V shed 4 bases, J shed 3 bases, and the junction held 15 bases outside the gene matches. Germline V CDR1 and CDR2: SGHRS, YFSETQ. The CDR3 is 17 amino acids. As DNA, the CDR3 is TGCGCCAGCAGCCAGCTGGAGGGTACAGGGGTTCACTATGGCTACACCTTC. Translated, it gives CASSQLEGTGVHYGYTF.

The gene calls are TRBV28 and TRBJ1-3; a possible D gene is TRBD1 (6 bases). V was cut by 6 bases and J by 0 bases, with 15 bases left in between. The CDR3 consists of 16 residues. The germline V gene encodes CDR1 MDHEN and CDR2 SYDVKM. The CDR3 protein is CASSTTRGLSGNTIYF. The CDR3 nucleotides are TGTGCCAGCAGCACGACCAGGGGCCTCTCTGGAAACACCATATATTTT.

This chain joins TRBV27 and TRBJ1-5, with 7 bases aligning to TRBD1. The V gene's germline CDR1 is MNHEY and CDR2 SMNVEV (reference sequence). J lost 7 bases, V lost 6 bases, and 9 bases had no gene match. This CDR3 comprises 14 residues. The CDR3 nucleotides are TGTGCCAGCAGGTCCACAGGGGTTGAGCAGCCCCAGCATTTT. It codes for CASRSTGVEQPQHF.

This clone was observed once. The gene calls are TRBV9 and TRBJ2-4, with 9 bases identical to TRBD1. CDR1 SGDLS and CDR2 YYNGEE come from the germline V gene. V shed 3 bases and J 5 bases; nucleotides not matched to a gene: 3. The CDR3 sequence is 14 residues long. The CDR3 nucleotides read TGTGCCAGCAGCGCGGACAGGGGTGAAAACATTCAGTACTTC. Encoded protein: CASSADRGENIQYF. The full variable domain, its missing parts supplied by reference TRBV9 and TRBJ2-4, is DSGVTQTPKHLITATGQRVTLRCSPRSGDLSVYWYQQSLDQGLQFLIQYYNGEERAKGNILERFSAQQFPDLHSELNLSSLELGDSALYFCASSADRGENIQYFGAGTRLSVL.

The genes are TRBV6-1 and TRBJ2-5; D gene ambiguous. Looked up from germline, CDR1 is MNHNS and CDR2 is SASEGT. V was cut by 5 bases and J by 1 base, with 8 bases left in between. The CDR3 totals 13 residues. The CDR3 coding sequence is TGTGCCAGCAGTTCGTCAGTCCAAGAGACCCAGTACTTC. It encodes CASSSSVQETQYF.

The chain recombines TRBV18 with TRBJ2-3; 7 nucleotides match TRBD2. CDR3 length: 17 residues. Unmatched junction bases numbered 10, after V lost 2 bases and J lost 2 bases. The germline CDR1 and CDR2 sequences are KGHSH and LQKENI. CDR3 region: CASSPMPPAGSTDTQYF. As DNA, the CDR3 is TGTGCCAGCTCACCAATGCCCCCAGCGGGATCCACAGATACGCAGTATTTT.

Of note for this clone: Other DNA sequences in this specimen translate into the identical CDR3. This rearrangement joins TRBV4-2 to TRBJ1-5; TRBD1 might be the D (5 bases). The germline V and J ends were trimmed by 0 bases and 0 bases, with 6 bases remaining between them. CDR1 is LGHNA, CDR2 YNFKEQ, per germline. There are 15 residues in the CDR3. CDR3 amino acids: CASSQDRGSNQPQHF. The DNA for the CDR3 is TGTGCCAGCAGCCAAGATAGGGGTAGCAATCAGCCCCAGCATTTT.

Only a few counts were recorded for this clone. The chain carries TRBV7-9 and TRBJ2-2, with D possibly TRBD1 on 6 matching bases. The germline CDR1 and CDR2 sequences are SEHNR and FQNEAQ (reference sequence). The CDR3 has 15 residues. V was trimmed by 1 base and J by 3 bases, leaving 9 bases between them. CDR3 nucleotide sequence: TGTGCCAGCAGCTTAGGGACAGTCGACACCGGGGAGCTGTTTTTT. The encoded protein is CASSLGTVDTGELFF.

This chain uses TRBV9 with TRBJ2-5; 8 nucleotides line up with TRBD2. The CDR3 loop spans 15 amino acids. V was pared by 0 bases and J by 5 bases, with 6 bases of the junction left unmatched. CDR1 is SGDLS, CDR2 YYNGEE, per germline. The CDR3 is CASSVVAGGQETQYF. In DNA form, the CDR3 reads TGTGCCAGCAGCGTAGTGGCGGGGGGCCAGGAGACCCAGTACTTC.

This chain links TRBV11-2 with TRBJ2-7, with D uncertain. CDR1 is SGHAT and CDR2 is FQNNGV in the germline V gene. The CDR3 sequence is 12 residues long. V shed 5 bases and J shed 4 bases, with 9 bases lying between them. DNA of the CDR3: TGTGCCAGCAGCCCCACTCCATACGAGCAGTACTTC. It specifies CASSPTPYEQYF.

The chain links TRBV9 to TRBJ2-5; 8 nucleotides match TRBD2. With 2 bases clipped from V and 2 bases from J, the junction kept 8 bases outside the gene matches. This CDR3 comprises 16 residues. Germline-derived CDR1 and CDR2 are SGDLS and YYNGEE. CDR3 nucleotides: TGTGCCAGCAGCGTGGGCCGGGGGGGCCGGCAAGAGACCCAGTACTTC. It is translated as CASSVGRGGRQETQYF.